This T cell receptor beta chain comes out of a study of cytomegalovirus exposure and HLA in healthy donors. Germline loops: CDR1 SGHTA, CDR2 FQGTGA. V was clipped by 0 bases and J by 6 bases, with 15 bases between them. The CDR3 length is 15 residues. The sample holds a few counts of this clone. Its antigen remains unknown. PCR involved 60 Vbeta and 13 Jbeta primers. This table comes from immunoSEQ multiplex PCR, and its TCRdb copy is limited to in-frame clones, with some not included. The repertoire holds 150,000 or so clones, approximately 80% seen once, with less than 5% in the top ten. Study-wide results and caveats: When presence/absence was analysed, sequencing depth was taken to be roughly uniform across donors. Fewer N-insertions than the roughly 650-donor mean were reportedly shown by an Asian-associated ancestry cluster in a later analysis. TRBV6-2, TRBV6-3 and some other V segments were unresolvable in 87-base-pair reads. The study flagged fewer than 200 TCR beta chains as cytomegalovirus-associated.

The chain recombines TRBV7-3 with TRBJ2-7, with D perhaps matching TRBD1 (6 bases). The sample comprised PBMCs. This TCR came from a male donor in good health and CMV-seronegative. CDR3 in DNA: TGTGCCAGCAGCTTAACCCCCCTGCAGGGGACCGAGCAGTACTTC. This gives the protein CASSLTPLQGTEQYF.